A selection of T cell receptor beta chains follows, all from one sample in a study of Ad26.COV2.S vaccination and SARS-CoV-2 variants. The data were produced by immunoSEQ multiplex PCR, yet TCRdb's version contains in-frame clones alone and is incomplete. The sample holds around 250,000 clones, about 90% seen once. Source: peripheral blood, taken in a trial of Ad26.COV2.S vaccine versus placebo. The origin of the receptors is a person aged 18 to 59 who received the Ad26.COV2.S COVID-19 vaccine or a placebo. CDR3s include the opening cysteine and the closing phenylalanine or tryptophan. The D gene is left open where the match is weak. Only part of the rows carry a size: once, few, many, or a class if the clone is expanded.

abundance,v_gene,d_gene,j_gene,CDR3nt,CDR3aa
once,TRBV4-2,.,TRBJ2-2,TGTGCCAGCAGCCAAGTACCGGGACTGAACACCGGGGAGCTGTTTTTT,CASSQVPGLNTGELFF
.,TRBV5-1,TRBD2,TRBJ2-7,TGCGCCAGCAGCACTGAGCGGGGGGTTCTTGACGAGCAGTACTTC,CASSTERGVLDEQYF
.,TRBV4-2,TRBD2,TRBJ2-7,TGTGCCAGCAGCCAAACCCCTAGCGGGAGGTCGTACGAGCAGTACTTC,CASSQTPSGRSYEQYF
once,TRBV15,.,TRBJ1-1,TGTGCCACCAGCAGCAGGGTACATGAAGCTTTCTTT,CATSSRVHEAFF
.,TRBV28,TRBD1,TRBJ1-2,TGTGCCAGCAGTTCCCCGGGACAGGGGATCGGCTACACCTTC,CASSSPGQGIGYTF
once,TRBV6-6,TRBD1,TRBJ1-2,TGTGCCAGCAGTCCTACCGGGACAGGGGGTTCTAACTATGGCTACACCTTC,CASSPTGTGGSNYGYTF
few,TRBV9,TRBD2,TRBJ2-1,TGTGCCAGCAGCGTAGATAGCGGGGGGGTCTACAATGAGCAGTTCTTC,CASSVDSGGVYNEQFF
.,TRBV7-2,.,TRBJ1-1,TGTGCCAGCAGCTCCTCCAGATTGGGCACTGAAGCTTTCTTT,CASSSSRLGTEAFF
once,TRBV29-1,.,TRBJ1-2,TGCAGCGTTGAAGACCCCGCGAGGCACACGATCCCCTATGGCTACACCTTC,CSVEDPARHTIPYGYTF
.,TRBV11-2,TRBD2,TRBJ2-2,TGTGCCAGCAGCTCACCTAGCGGGGCGGGGACCGGGGAGCTGTTTTTT,CASSSPSGAGTGELFF
.,TRBV27,TRBD2,TRBJ2-1,TGTGCCAGCAGTCCCCTGAGAGCGGGAGGTAGTGAGCAGTTCTTC,CASSPLRAGGSEQFF
.,TRBV4-1,TRBD1,TRBJ2-1,TGCGCCAGCAGCCAAGAGGACAGGGGTCATCACAATGAGCAGTTCTTC,CASSQEDRGHHNEQFF
.,TRBV3-1/TRBV3-2,TRBD2,TRBJ2-7,TGTGCCAGCAGCCTCGGGACTAGCTACGAGCAGTACTTC,CASSLGTSYEQYF
.,TRBV9,TRBD1,TRBJ1-2,TGTGCCAGCAGCGAGGACAGGGTTAGTGGCTACACCTTC,CASSEDRVSGYTF
.,TRBV6-5,.,TRBJ2-2,TGTGCCAGCAATTCGGCCGGCGGAGGGACCGGGGAGCTGTTTTTT,CASNSAGGGTGELFF
.,TRBV5-5,.,TRBJ1-4,TGTGCCAGCAGCGTTGGGAGGGTTGGTGAAAAACTGTTTTTT,CASSVGRVGEKLFF
.,TRBV21-1,.,TRBJ2-7,TGTGCCAGCAGCAAAGAAGCCTTCGCCTACGAGCAGTACTTC,CASSKEAFAYEQYF
.,TRBV9,.,TRBJ1-3,TGTGCCAGCAGCGTTGTTCCGGGACCCTCTGGAAACACCATATATTTT,CASSVVPGPSGNTIYF
.,TRBV10-1,.,TRBJ2-5,TGCGCCAGCAGTGAGTCGACAGGAGACCAAGAGACCCAGTACTTC,CASSESTGDQETQYF
.,TRBV5-1,TRBD2,TRBJ2-1,TGCGCCAGCAGCTTGGGCGGGGGCTCCTACAATGAGCAGTTCTTC,CASSLGGGSYNEQFF
.,TRBV10-3,TRBD1,TRBJ2-1,TGTGCCATCAGTGCCGGACCCTCGACCCGACAGGGGAGCACCTACAATGAGCAGTTCTTC,CAISAGPSTRQGSTYNEQFF
.,TRBV18,TRBD1,TRBJ2-1,TGTGCCAGCTCATTTAACGACAGGGCATACTCCTACAATGAGCAGTTCTTC,CASSFNDRAYSYNEQFF
.,TRBV7-9,.,TRBJ2-3,TGTGCCAGCAGCTTATCCCGGGCAAGCACAGATACGCAGTATTTT,CASSLSRASTDTQYF
.,TRBV6-1,.,TRBJ2-5,TGTGCCAGCAGTGAAGATGTCGTCCGGCGGATCCAGTACTTC,CASSEDVVRRIQYF
.,TRBV28,TRBD1,TRBJ1-5,TGTGCCAGCGCCGCCACAGGGGGCAATCAGCCCCAGCATTTT,CASAATGGNQPQHF
.,TRBV4-1,TRBD2,TRBJ2-2,TGCGCCAGCAGCCACCCCGGACTAGCGGGAGGCCGTGTCGGGGAGCTGTTTTTT,CASSHPGLAGGRVGELFF
.,TRBV7-6,.,TRBJ2-6,TGTGCCAGCAGCCCCGACAGATCTGGGGCCAACGTCCTGACTTTC,CASSPDRSGANVLTF
.,TRBV27,.,TRBJ2-7,TGTGCCAGCAGTTCCAACAGGGCTCGCGAGCAGTACTTC,CASSSNRAREQYF
.,TRBV7-3,.,TRBJ2-2,TGTGCCAGCACCTCACTCGGAACCGGGGAGCTGTTTTTT,CASTSLGTGELFF
.,TRBV7-6,TRBD2,TRBJ2-3,TGTGCCAGCAGCCCGGGGACTAGCGGGAGGGATACGCAGTATTTT,CASSPGTSGRDTQYF
.,TRBV4-1,.,TRBJ2-7,TGCGCCAGCAGCCCGGACAGAAACTCCTACGAGCAGTACTTC,CASSPDRNSYEQYF
.,TRBV2,.,TRBJ2-7,TGTGCCAGCAGTGAAGCTAGGTGGGGCTTCTACGAGCAGTACTTC,CASSEARWGFYEQYF
.,TRBV2,TRBD2,TRBJ2-7,TGTGCCAGCAGTGTAAGCGCGGGAGGGACCTACGAGCAGTACTTC,CASSVSAGGTYEQYF
.,TRBV3-1/TRBV3-2,TRBD2,TRBJ2-5,TGTGCCAGCAGCCAGCTAAAAGGACTAGCGGGAGATGTAGAGACCCAGTACTTC,CASSQLKGLAGDVETQYF
.,TRBV7-8,TRBD2,TRBJ2-1,TGTGCCAGCAGCTTAGGGCGGGCACTTCGTCGGGGGGTCACCTACAATGAGCAGTTCTTC,CASSLGRALRRGVTYNEQFF
.,TRBV19,.,TRBJ2-2,TGTGCCAGTAGTATAGCCCACGGTTTGGGGTGGGGTGACACCGGGGAGCTGTTTTTT,CASSIAHGLGWGDTGELFF
.,TRBV7-7,TRBD2,TRBJ2-3,TGTGCCAGCAGCTTGGGCGGGAGTGGGACAGATACGCAGTATTTT,CASSLGGSGTDTQYF
.,TRBV19,.,TRBJ1-1,TGTGCCAGTAAACAAGTTCCTGAAGCTTTCTTT,CASKQVPEAFF
.,TRBV7-3,.,TRBJ2-2,TGTGCCAGCAGCGACTACAGAAACACCGGGGAGCTGTTTTTT,CASSDYRNTGELFF
once,TRBV4-3,TRBD1,TRBJ1-2,TGCGCCAGCAGCCCACGGGGGACAGTGGTCTATGGCTACACCTTC,CASSPRGTVVYGYTF
.,TRBV29-1,TRBD1,TRBJ1-2,TGCAGCGGGAGGACAGGGGACTATGGCTACACCTTC,CSGRTGDYGYTF
once,TRBV6-6,TRBD1,TRBJ2-1,TGTGCCAGCACCCAACCGGGACAGGAGCAGTTCTTC,CASTQPGQEQFF
.,TRBV25-1,TRBD2,TRBJ2-1,TGTGCCAGCAGTGAACGGGGGGTTTCAATTGAGCAGTTCTTC,CASSERGVSIEQFF